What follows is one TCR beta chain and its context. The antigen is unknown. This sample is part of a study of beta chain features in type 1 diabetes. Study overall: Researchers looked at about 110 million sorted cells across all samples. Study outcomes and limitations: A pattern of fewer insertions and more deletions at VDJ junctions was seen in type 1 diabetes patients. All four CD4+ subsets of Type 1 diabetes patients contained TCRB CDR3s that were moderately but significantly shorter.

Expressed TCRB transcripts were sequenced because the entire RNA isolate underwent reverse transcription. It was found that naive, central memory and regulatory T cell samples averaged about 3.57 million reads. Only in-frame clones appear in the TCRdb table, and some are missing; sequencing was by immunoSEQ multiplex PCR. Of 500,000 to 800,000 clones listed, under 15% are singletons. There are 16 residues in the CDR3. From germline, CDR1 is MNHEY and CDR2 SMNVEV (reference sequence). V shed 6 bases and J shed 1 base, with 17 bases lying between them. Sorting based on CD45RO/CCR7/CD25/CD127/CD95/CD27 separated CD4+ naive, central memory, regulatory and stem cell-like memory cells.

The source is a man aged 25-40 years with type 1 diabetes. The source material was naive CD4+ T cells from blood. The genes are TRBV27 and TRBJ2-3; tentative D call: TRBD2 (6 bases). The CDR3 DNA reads TGTGCCAGCAGACGGATGGTAGCGGCGGGCACAGATACGCAGTATTTT. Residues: CASRRMVAAGTDTQYF.